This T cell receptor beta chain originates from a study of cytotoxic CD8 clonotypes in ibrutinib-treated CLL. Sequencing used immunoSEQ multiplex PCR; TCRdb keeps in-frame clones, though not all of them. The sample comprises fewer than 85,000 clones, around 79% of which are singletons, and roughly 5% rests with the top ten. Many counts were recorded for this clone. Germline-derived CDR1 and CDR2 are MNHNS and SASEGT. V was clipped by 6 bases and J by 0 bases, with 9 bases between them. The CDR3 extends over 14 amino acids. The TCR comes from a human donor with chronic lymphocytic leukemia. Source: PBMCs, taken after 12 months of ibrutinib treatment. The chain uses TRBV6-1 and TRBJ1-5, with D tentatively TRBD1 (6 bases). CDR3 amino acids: CASSGGFSNQPQHF. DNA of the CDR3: TGTGCCAGCAGCGGGGGCTTTAGCAATCAGCCCCAGCATTTT.